The present TCR beta chain was sequenced within a study of T-cell memory formation after mild COVID-19 (dated by TCRdb to about 2021). General notes on the study: TCR sequence clusters from the two donors were largely donor specific. The cohort was made up of two young adult volunteers, one female and one male, who were previously healthy. Longitudinal TCRalpha and TCRbeta repertoire sequencing tracked T-cell clones expanding and contracting after mild COVID-19 in two donors.

Broader findings and caveats from the paper: Clones contracting from day 15 to 85 had balanced CD4/CD8 phenotypes, while a second wave expanding from day 15 to 37 was biased towards CD4+. Contracting CD4+ clones turned up mainly in the CM and EM memory subsets, whereas EMRA was where CD8+ clones were enriched. The study included only a couple of mild cases, and larger cohorts that include severe cases with pre-infection samples were judged to be necessary. The second-wave clones that peaked on day 37 were not confirmed to be SARS-CoV-2 specific. Some responding clones were found in pre-infection memory, which suggests that pre-existing cross-reactive memory T cells took part in the SARS-CoV-2 response.

Ficoll-Paque density gradient centrifugation was used to isolate PBMCs. TCRdb records Illumina NovaSeq 6000 as the sequencer. TCRalpha and TCRbeta cDNA libraries were built by 5'RACE with constant-segment primers, adding sample barcodes and unique molecular identifiers. RNA was extracted from every sample with Trizol reagent. Library amplification was performed in two PCR steps, and a second sample barcode and Illumina TruSeq adapters were introduced in the second step. Sequencing of the libraries was done on an Illumina NovaSeq, producing 2 x 150 bp paired-end reads. Regarding the original processing steps: Reads were demultiplexed and collapsed into UMI-guided consensus sequences with migec v1.2.7. With mixcr v2.1.11, UMI consensuses were aligned to TRA and TRB V and J templates and assembled into clonotypes. A clonotype was counted as expanded or contracted only when both edgeR and NoisET called the clonotype significant, with the noise models trained on biological replicates. For edgeR calls, the thresholds were a false discovery rate-adjusted p below 0.01 and a log2 fold-change of 1. PCA with hierarchical clustering of max-normalized trajectories of the 1000 most abundant clonotypes was used as exploratory dynamics analysis. The CD4 or CD8 phenotype of responding clones was assigned using the separately sequenced CD4+ and CD8+ repertoires. TCRdb trimmed the raw reads at Q25, called clones with MiXCR and kept productive beta chains. CDR3 protein sequences are deduplicated, and each keeps its most common genes and DNA. What appears here as the V and J calls and clone size reflects TCRdb's work, not the paper's. The sample table shows approximately 500,000 distinct CDR3 sequences, and roughly 25% are seen once. Of the sample, about 12% falls within the top ten clones.

The germline V and J ends show losses of 0 bases and 4 bases respectively, and no gene match explains 11 bases of the junction. Taken from cysteine to phenylalanine, the CDR3 has 17 residues. The retained sequence is limited to the CDR3, 51 bases, with the frame set at the first base. The germline V gene encodes CDR1 SGHRS and CDR2 YFSETQ. The table lists this clonotype with a few counts. What antigen it recognizes has not been identified. Base qualities are missing; no much larger clone stands one base away. This receptor chain uses TRBV5-1 and TRBJ1-2; 8 central nucleotides agree with TRBD1. This clonotype originated in an adult woman who had mild COVID-19 (a few samples of this study predate the infection). The sample titles of this study are shuffled in the database, so cell type and time point are left out; the donor was told from shared clones. What was sequenced was PBMCs or a T cell subset sorted from them (not recorded which). The CDR3: CASSLAGTGILSYGYTF. The nucleotides are TGCGCCAGCAGCTTGGCCGGGACAGGAATACTCTCCTATGGCTACACCTTC.